One and the same sample provided the 8 T cell receptor beta chains below, sequenced in a study of OX40 agonist ivuxolimab in advanced cancers. Data came from immunoSEQ multiplex PCR; TCRdb stores just in-frame clones and leaves some out. The sample has about 71,000 clones, 70% to 90% seen once; the top ten hold 0.85% to 1.4%. This sample comprised CD4+ or CD8+ T cells sorted from blood, obtained in a trial of the OX40 agonist ivuxolimab. These receptors originate from an adult with an advanced solid tumor such as melanoma, head and neck, liver or kidney cancer.

This sequence joins TRBV5-1 and TRBJ1-5; D gene unclear. The CDR3 extends over 14 amino acids. Germline-derived CDR1 and CDR2 are SGHRS and YFSETQ. Between the trimmed V and J ends, which lost 0 bases and 5 bases, there was a span of 9 bases. CDR3 in DNA: TGCGCCAGCAGCTTGGGGGTTGGTGATCAGCCCCAGCATTTT. Translating gives CASSLGVGDQPQHF.

CDR3 sequence: CASSQEVVGGYYGYTF. In DNA, the CDR3 is TGTGCCAGCAGCCAAGAGGTGGTAGGGGGCTACTATGGCTACACCTTC. V is TRBV4-2 and J is TRBJ1-2; 7 bases match TRBD1. The V gene's germline CDR1 is LGHNA and CDR2 YNFKEQ. The CDR3 runs to 16 residues. Germline trimming cut 0 bases from V and 3 bases from J; bases unmatched to any gene: 7.

The genes are TRBV7-2 and TRBJ1-6; D might be TRBD1 (6 bases). The length of the CDR3 is 15 residues. The V gene lost 0 bases and the J gene lost 6 bases, with 9 bases spanning the gap. Germline CDR1 is SGHTA and CDR2 is FQGNSA. CDR3 DNA: TGTGCCAGCAGCTTAGCGCGGGGGGCTAATTCACCCCTCCACTTT. It is translated as CASSLARGANSPLHF.

V is TRBV28 and J is TRBJ1-2; 11 nucleotides match TRBD1. The V gene's germline CDR1 is MDHEN and CDR2 SYDVKM. There are 15 residues in the CDR3. Trimming at V came to 8 bases and at J to 6 bases, leaving 11 bases not matched to a gene. The CDR3 sequence is CASGSGQGAGHGYTF. The CDR3 region has the DNA TGTGCCAGCGGCAGCGGACAGGGGGCTGGACATGGCTACACCTTC.

The chain recombines TRBV9 with TRBJ2-4; D ambiguous. The germline gives CDR1 SGDLS, CDR2 YYNGEE. The CDR3 is made up of 15 amino acids. V was clipped by 0 bases and J by 0 bases, with 7 bases between them. This CDR3 is CASSVGHLAKNIQYF. As DNA, the CDR3 is TGTGCCAGCAGCGTAGGTCATCTAGCCAAAAACATTCAGTACTTC.

The J gene is TRBJ2-3, the V gene TRBV19, with D hard to call. There are 12 residues in the CDR3. The V gene lost 4 bases and the J gene lost 9 bases, with 11 bases spanning the gap. Germline V gene data show CDR1 as LNHDA and CDR2 as SQIVND (reference sequence). The CDR3 region has the DNA TGTGCCAGTAGTACACCGGTGGGGACGCAGTATTTT. This codes for CASSTPVGTQYF.

This chain joins TRBV7-9 and TRBJ2-1; D is perhaps TRBD1 (7 bases). Trimming removed 5 bases from V and 5 bases from J, with 16 bases in between. This CDR3 has 15 amino acids. Germline V gives CDR1 SEHNR, CDR2 FQNEAQ (reference sequence). The CDR3 nucleotides are TGTGCCAGCAGCCCAGGGGGGCACCCTAACAATGAGCAGTTCTTC. This sequence encodes CASSPGGHPNNEQFF.

A few counts support this clone. V gene TRBV30 combines with J gene TRBJ2-7; tentatively, D is TRBD1 or TRBD2 (5 bases each). The CDR3 length is 14 residues. Germline CDR1 and CDR2: GTSNPN and SVGIG (reference sequence). The V gene lost 5 bases and the J gene lost 3 bases, with 17 bases spanning the gap. In DNA, the CDR3 is TGTGCCTGGGGGTGGGTTTCTGGGGGCTACGAGCAGTACTTC. Translating it yields CAWGWVSGGYEQYF.